The rows below give T cell receptor beta chains drawn from one sample of a study of CD8+CD57+ T cells in acquired aplastic anemia. MiXCR, applied by TCRdb to the reads, yields one record per CDR3 protein. This repertoire shows about 75,000 distinct CDR3 sequences, 60% to 75% found once; its top ten account for roughly 80%. Sequenced: sorted CD4+, CD8+, or CD8+CD57+ T cells (not recorded which) from PBMCs. All receptors come from a human donor with aplastic anemia. CDR3s include the opening cysteine and the closing phenylalanine or tryptophan. D genes are given only for firm matches. Clone size is not always given. Where it is, it says once, few, many or a class for expanded clones.

CDR3,DNA,size,J,D,V
CASSPTDSSGYEQYF,TGTGCCAGCAGCCCTACGGACAGTAGCGGCTACGAGCAGTACTTC,many,TRBJ2-7,-,TRBV7-9
CASSQDRGDTQYF,TGTGCCAGCAGCCAAGATCGGGGAGATACGCAGTATTTT,-,TRBJ2-3,-,TRBV4-2
CASCDPNYNGQFF,TGTGCCAGCTGCGACCCTAACTACAATGGGCAGTTCTTC,-,TRBJ2-1,-,TRBV2
CASSLGTASYEQYF,TGTGCCAGCAGCTTGGGGACGGCCTCCTACGAGCAGTACTTC,few,TRBJ2-7,-,TRBV7-8
CSAAGQAKETQYF,TGCAGCGCCGCGGGGCAGGCGAAAGAGACCCAGTACTTC,-,TRBJ2-5,-,TRBV29-1
CASSFIGQLNTEAFF,TGTGCCAGCAGCTTTATTGGACAGCTGAACACTGAAGCTTTCTTT,many,TRBJ1-1,-,TRBV7-2
CATSDQPQGNGYTF,TGTGCCACCAGTGATCAACCTCAGGGCAATGGCTACACCTTC,few,TRBJ1-2,-,TRBV24-1
CSARGRDSYTEAFF,TGCAGTGCCAGGGGGCGGGACAGCTACACTGAAGCTTTCTTT,-,TRBJ1-1,TRBD1,TRBV20-1
CATNPPSNQPQHF,TGTGCCACCAACCCACCTAGCAATCAGCCCCAGCATTTT,-,TRBJ1-5,-,TRBV24-1
CASSDSRVDGYTF,TGCGCCAGCAGTGATTCAAGGGTCGATGGCTACACCTTC,once,TRBJ1-2,-,TRBV10-2